This record looks at one T cell receptor beta chain sequence and its context. The record originates from a study of cytomegalovirus exposure and HLA in healthy donors. For the study at large: Inside one of the first data releases sat 75 million to 100 million unique TCRs taken from HLA-typed donors.

13 Jbeta primers and 60 Vbeta primers were used for the PCR. TCRdb's copy holds only in-frame clones and misses some; the assay was immunoSEQ multiplex PCR. Of about 130,000 clones listed, about four fifths are singletons. Sequencing was done on a sample of PBMCs. This clonotype was obtained from a middle-aged woman in good health and CMV-seronegative.

The CDR3 reads CASSPSGRTNTGELFF. In nucleotides, the CDR3 is TGTGCCAGCAGCCCTAGCGGGAGGACGAACACCGGGGAGCTGTTTTTT. The V call is TRBV7-2, the J call TRBJ2-2; TRBD2 agrees at 11 bases. Germline V gives CDR1 SGHTA, CDR2 FQGNSA. The trim removed 5 bases at V and 0 bases at J, leaving 2 bases unmatched. CDR3 length: 16 residues.